The 26 T cell receptor beta chains reported below all come from one sample, sequenced in a study of T cells after yellow fever vaccination. TCRdb recomputed calls from the 5' RACE reads with MiXCR, one row per CDR3 protein. The sample contains approximately 300,000 distinct CDR3 sequences, 8% to 10% of which appear only once. The material was PBMCs, obtained on the day of the first yellow fever vaccination. These receptors came from a man aged 18 to 30 who received the YFV17D yellow fever vaccine.

V usage is TRBV12-5 and J usage is TRBJ2-1, with D maybe TRBD2 (6 bases). Trimming removed 3 bases at V and 8 bases at J, with 20 bases between. Germline V gene data show CDR1 as LGHNT and CDR2 as FRNRAP. CDR3 length equals 16 residues. For the CDR3, the DNA is TGTGCTAGTGGTTTCCCGTCCTGGCGGGGAGGCGATGAGCAGTTCTTC. It translates to CASGFPSWRGGDEQFF.

Ten or more counts support this clonotype. The chain combines TRBV7-2 with TRBJ1-1, with 7 positions matching TRBD1. This CDR3 is built from 14 residues. Unmatched junction bases numbered 2, after V lost 3 bases and J lost 1 base. Germline CDR1 reads SGHTA; CDR2 reads FQGNSA. The CDR3 sequence is CASSLGTANTEAFF. CDR3 nucleotides: TGTGCCAGCAGCTTGGGGACAGCGAACACTGAAGCTTTCTTT.

This clonotype came up a few times. The chain carries TRBV7-9 and TRBJ1-4; 7 bases map to TRBD1. V lost 4 bases and J lost 5; bases outside the gene matches: 13. The CDR3 is 17 residues long. Germline V gene sequence: CDR1 SEHNR, CDR2 FQNEAQ (reference sequence). The chain's CDR3 is CASSSGTETTLNEKLFF. CDR3 DNA sequence: TGTGCCAGCAGCTCGGGGACAGAAACTACCTTAAATGAAAAACTGTTTTTT.

This clonotype showed up just a few times. The chain employs TRBV9 and TRBJ2-7; TRBD1 is a possible D gene (5 bases). CDR3 length equals 15 residues. The germline CDR1 and CDR2 sequences are SGDLS and YYNGEE. V was trimmed by 3 bases and J by 1 base, leaving 14 bases between them. The CDR3 DNA sequence: TGTGCCAGCAGCGCAGGACACTCCGCGTCCTACGAGCAGTACTTC. Residues: CASSAGHSASYEQYF.

In DNA, the CDR3 is TGTGCCAGCAGCTCGGACTTCGGGGGTAATAATGAGCAGTTCTTC. Translating gives CASSSDFGGNNEQFF. V and J are TRBV7-2 and TRBJ2-1; the D gene is possibly TRBD2 (6 bases). The CDR3 sequence is 15 residues long. In germline, CDR1 is SGHTA, CDR2 FQGNSA. Trimming shortened V by 4 bases and J by 7 bases, and 17 bases separated the two germline ends.

This clonotype has just a few counts. The V call is TRBV4-3, the J call TRBJ2-2; 11 bases agree with TRBD2. This CDR3 has 16 residues. Per germline, CDR1 LGHNA and CDR2 YSLEER. Trimming took 0 bases from V and 6 from J; bases not matched to a gene: 3. CDR3: CASSQDSGGAPGELFF. The DNA of the CDR3 is TGCGCCAGCAGCCAAGATAGCGGGGGGGCCCCCGGGGAGCTGTTTTTT.

There are a few counts of this clonotype. The rearrangement joins TRBV7-8 to TRBJ2-1; D possibly corresponds to TRBD2 (5 bases). This CDR3 spans 13 amino acids. Germline lookup yields CDR1 SGHVS and CDR2 FQNEAQ. V shed 5 bases and J shed 6 bases, with 11 bases lying between them. The CDR3 region has the DNA TGTGCCAGCAGCCTTCCAGGACTCAATGAGCAGTTCTTC. This sequence encodes CASSLPGLNEQFF.

This clonotype was recorded a few times. The rearrangement uses TRBV6-5 and TRBJ2-3; 7 nucleotides match TRBD1. Germline CDR1 is MNHEY and CDR2 is SVGAGI. The V and J ends lost 6 bases and 3 bases, in that order; junction bases with no gene match: 12. CDR3 length: 16 amino acids. CDR3 nucleotides: TGTGCCAGCAGATACAGGGAACAGGGGTTTACAGATACGCAGTATTTT. Translation: CASRYREQGFTDTQYF.

This clonotype was detected only a few times. The chain links TRBV12-3 or TRBV12-4 to TRBJ1-1, with a weak D call TRBD1 (5 bases). The CDR3 spans 11 residues. V shed 6 bases and J shed 10 bases, with 12 bases lying between them. CDR3 sequence (DNA): TGTGCCAGCAGGACGATTGGGGGAGCTTTCTTT. This gives the protein CASRTIGGAFF.

The sample holds a few counts of this clonotype. This chain joins TRBV9 and TRBJ1-3; TRBD1 aligns across 10 bases. The germline V gene has CDR1 SGDLS and CDR2 YYNGEE. The CDR3 has 20 residues. The V gene end was trimmed by 3 bases and the J gene end by 8 bases; junction bases not matched to a gene: 23. The CDR3 DNA reads TGTGCCAGCAGCGAGGACAGGGGGTTTTCGCGGGTGCCTTTCGGGGACACCATATATTTT. It encodes CASSEDRGFSRVPFGDTIYF.

This clonotype has just a few counts. The chain links TRBV5-1 to TRBJ2-2; TRBD2 aligns across 9 bases. This CDR3 contains 16 residues. The V and J ends lost 0 bases and 2 bases, in that order; junction bases with no gene match: 2. CDR1 is SGHRS, CDR2 YFSETQ, per germline. The CDR3 DNA sequence: TGCGCCAGCAGCTTGGGACTAGCGGACAACACCGGGGAGCTGTTTTTT. It is translated as CASSLGLADNTGELFF.

This clonotype was picked up many times. The rearrangement links TRBV27 to TRBJ2-7; D is perhaps TRBD1 (5 bases). The germline V and J ends were trimmed by 6 bases and 2 bases, with 17 bases remaining between them. Per germline, CDR1 MNHEY and CDR2 SMNVEV (reference sequence). This CDR3 is built from 15 residues. CDR3 DNA sequence: TGTGCCAGCAGCCCCAGGGCAGGCAGTCCCTACGAGCAGTACGTC. It specifies CASSPRAGSPYEQYV.

The chain combines TRBV19 with TRBJ2-7; TRBD1 agrees at 8 bases. The CDR3 loop spans 16 amino acids. Unmatched junction bases numbered 7, after V lost 3 bases and J lost 0 bases. CDR1 and CDR2 (germline): LNHDA, SQIVND (reference sequence). The CDR3 bases are TGTGCCAGTAGTATGGGAAGGGACAGGAGCTCCTACGAGCAGTACTTC. Amino acid sequence: CASSMGRDRSSYEQYF.

The gene calls are TRBV12-5 and TRBJ2-1; 12 bases line up with TRBD2. Trimming took 0 bases from V and 9 from J; bases not matched to a gene: 6. CDR1 and CDR2 from the germline V gene are LGHNT and FRNRAP. The CDR3 is 16 amino acids. CDR3 region: CASGLVLAGGISEQFF. CDR3 coding DNA: TGTGCTAGTGGTTTGGTCCTAGCGGGGGGGATAAGTGAGCAGTTCTTC.

This clonotype occurred a few times. The DNA for the CDR3 is TGTGCCAGCAGCCAAGATCTGAGCAGTTGGACTAGCGCAGATACGCAGTATTTT. Translating it yields CASSQDLSSWTSADTQYF. The V call is TRBV4-2, the J call TRBJ2-3; 9 bases align to TRBD2. The germline V gene encodes CDR1 LGHNA and CDR2 YNFKEQ. The CDR3 runs to 18 residues. Trimming removed 0 bases from V and 4 bases from J; junction bases left unmatched: 11.

This sequence joins TRBV29-1 and TRBJ2-5, with no clear D. The CDR3 extends over 11 amino acids. Trimming took 4 bases from V and 5 from J, leaving 8 bases between them. From germline, CDR1 is SQVTM and CDR2 ANQGSEA. CDR3 protein: CSVARTETQYF. DNA for the CDR3: TGCAGCGTTGCCCGGACGGAGACCCAGTACTTC.

This clonotype was seen more than once but under ten times. The chain joins TRBV5-4 to TRBJ2-1, with TRBD2 matching 10 bases. With 4 bases clipped from V and 7 bases from J, the junction kept 8 bases outside the gene matches. The CDR3 consists of 15 residues. Germline-derived CDR1 and CDR2 are SGHNT and YYREEE (reference sequence). The CDR3 loop is CASSPWVSGGNEQFF. The CDR3 region has the DNA TGTGCCAGCAGCCCGTGGGTTAGCGGGGGGAATGAGCAGTTCTTC. Filled out from reference TRBV5-4 and TRBJ2-1, the complete variable domain reads ETGVTQSPTHLIKTRGQQVTLRCSSQSGHNTVSWYQQALGQGPQFIFQYYREEENGRGNFPPRFSGLQFPNYSSELNVNALELDDSALYLCASSPWVSGGNEQFFGPGTRLTVL.

The J gene is TRBJ1-2, the V gene TRBV7-9; D is perhaps TRBD1 (5 bases). Trimming pared 5 bases from V and 4 bases from J, leaving 23 bases between. CDR1 and CDR2 from the germline V gene are SEHNR and FQNEAQ (reference sequence). The CDR3 contains 17 residues. Here the CDR3 reads CASSITAGHILFYGYTF. CDR3 in DNA: TGTGCCAGCAGCATCACAGCGGGGCACATTCTCTTCTATGGCTACACCTTC.

This clonotype has just a few counts. The chain couples TRBV11-2 to TRBJ2-3; 8 nucleotides align to TRBD2. Trimming cost V 3 bases and J 6 bases; bases outside gene matches: 11. The CDR3 covers 16 residues. CDR1 and CDR2 (germline): SGHAT, FQNNGV. The CDR3 bases are TGTGCCAGCAGCTTTTCAACCGGACTAGCTTCCGATACGCAGTATTTT. This translates into CASSFSTGLASDTQYF.

This clonotype was seen only a few times. This chain uses TRBV20-1 with TRBJ2-3; D is unresolved. Looked up from germline, CDR1 is DFQATT and CDR2 is SNEGSKA (reference sequence). The CDR3 sequence is 14 residues long. Trimming took off 1 base at V and 1 base at J, with 9 bases between the two ends. CDR3 nucleotide sequence: TGCAGTGCTAGAGTGTTAGACGGCACAGATACGCAGTATTTT. Translation gives CSARVLDGTDTQYF.

The sample holds a few counts of this clonotype. V is TRBV6-2 or TRBV6-3 and J is TRBJ2-5, with a tentative D call TRBD1 (6 bases). Germline-derived CDR1 and CDR2 are MNHEY and SVGEGT. The CDR3 totals 13 residues. V gave up 6 bases and J gave up 4 bases, with 12 bases separating them. The CDR3 region is CASRYRVTETQYF. CDR3 nucleotide sequence: TGTGCCAGCAGGTACAGGGTCACAGAGACCCAGTACTTC.

The table lists this clonotype with many counts. The chain has TRBV6-1 and TRBJ1-1; 9 bases fit TRBD1. The CDR3 length is 14 residues. The germline V gene has CDR1 MNHNS and CDR2 SASEGT. Unmatched junction bases numbered 5, after V lost 3 bases and J lost 6 bases. As DNA, the CDR3 is TGTGCCAGCAGTGAGACGGGACAGGGCGCTGAAGCTTTCTTT. Translated, it gives CASSETGQGAEAFF.

V usage is TRBV27 and J usage is TRBJ1-1; a weak D match, TRBD1 (5 bases). Germline V gives CDR1 MNHEY, CDR2 SMNVEV (reference sequence). This CDR3 has 15 residues. The V end lost 6 bases, the J end lost 3 bases, and 17 bases lay between the germline ends. The CDR3 loop is CASSHHRGGDTEAFF. In DNA form, the CDR3 reads TGTGCCAGCAGCCACCACCGGGGAGGGGACACTGAAGCTTTCTTT.

This clonotype was picked up one time. The chain combines TRBV5-6 with TRBJ1-6, with D unclear. Per the germline V gene, CDR1 is SGHDT and CDR2 is YYEEEE. CDR3 length: 15 amino acids. Deletions cut 1 base from V and 6 bases from J, with 11 bases between. The CDR3 reads CASSLRIGRNSPLHF. CDR3 bases: TGTGCCAGCAGCTTGCGTATCGGCCGTAATTCACCCCTCCACTTT.

The CDR3 DNA sequence: TGTGCCATCGGCCCCGGGTCGCTCCGACCCGATACGCAGTATTTT. It is translated as CAIGPGSLRPDTQYF. The chain combines TRBV5-6 with TRBJ2-3; D unclear. Per germline, CDR1 SGHDT and CDR2 YYEEEE. With 9 bases removed from V and 6 bases from J, the gap between germline ends came to 23 bases. This CDR3 comprises 15 residues.

The V call is TRBV20-1, the J call TRBJ1-1; D ambiguous. The V gene's germline CDR1 is DFQATT and CDR2 SNEGSKA (reference sequence). The CDR3 is made up of 14 amino acids. V was cut by 2 bases and J by 3 bases, with 13 bases left in between. The DNA of the CDR3 is TGCAGTGCTAGATGGCCGTTACTGGACACTGAAGCTTTCTTT. It specifies CSARWPLLDTEAFF.